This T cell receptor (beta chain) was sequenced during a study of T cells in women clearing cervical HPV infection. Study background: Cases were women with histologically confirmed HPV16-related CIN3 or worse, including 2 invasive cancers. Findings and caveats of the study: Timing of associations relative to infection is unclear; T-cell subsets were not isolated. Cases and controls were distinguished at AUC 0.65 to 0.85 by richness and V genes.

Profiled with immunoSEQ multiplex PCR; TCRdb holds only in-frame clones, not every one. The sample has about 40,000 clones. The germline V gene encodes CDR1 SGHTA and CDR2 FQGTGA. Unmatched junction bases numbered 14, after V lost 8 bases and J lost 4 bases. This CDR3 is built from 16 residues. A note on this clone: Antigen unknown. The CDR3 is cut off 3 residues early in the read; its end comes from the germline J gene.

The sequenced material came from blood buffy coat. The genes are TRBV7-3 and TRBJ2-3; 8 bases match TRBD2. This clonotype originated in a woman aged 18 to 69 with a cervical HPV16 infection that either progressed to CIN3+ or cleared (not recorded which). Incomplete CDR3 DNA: TGTGCCAGCGGCCCGCCGGGACTAGGTCCTTCAGATACG. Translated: CASGPPGLGPSDT. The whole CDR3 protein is CASGPPGLGPSDTQYF.